This T cell receptor beta chain appears in the sequencing data of a study of OX40 agonist ivuxolimab in advanced cancers. Across the study: The group had a mean age of around 60 years, ranged from about 20 to 79, and was 80% to 90% male. Whole-study results and caveats: Dosing at 0.1 to 3.0 mg/kg was accompanied by clonal expansion of CD4+ and CD8+ blood T cells by week 6. There were also nonresponders showing low normalized T-cell clonal expansion.

The table lists this clone with a few counts. The antigen remains undetermined. Method: immunoSEQ multiplex PCR; TCRdb's copy keeps in-frame clones and lacks some. The sample records 70,000 or so clones, approximately 90% being singletons. No patient had autoimmune disease or received systemic immunosuppression. This TCR was recovered from an adult with an advanced solid tumor such as melanoma, head and neck, liver or kidney cancer. The sequencing here drew on CD4+ or CD8+ T cells sorted from blood, taken in a trial of the OX40 agonist ivuxolimab.

The CDR3 DNA sequence: TGTGCCAGCAGCTTGGGTGCAACTAATGAAAAACTGTTTTTT. As protein: CASSLGATNEKLFF. The V gene is TRBV7-8, the J gene TRBJ1-4, with unresolved D. Trimming removed 3 bases at V and 0 bases at J, with 5 bases between. The CDR3 has 14 residues. CDR1 SGHVS and CDR2 FQNEAQ come from the germline V gene.